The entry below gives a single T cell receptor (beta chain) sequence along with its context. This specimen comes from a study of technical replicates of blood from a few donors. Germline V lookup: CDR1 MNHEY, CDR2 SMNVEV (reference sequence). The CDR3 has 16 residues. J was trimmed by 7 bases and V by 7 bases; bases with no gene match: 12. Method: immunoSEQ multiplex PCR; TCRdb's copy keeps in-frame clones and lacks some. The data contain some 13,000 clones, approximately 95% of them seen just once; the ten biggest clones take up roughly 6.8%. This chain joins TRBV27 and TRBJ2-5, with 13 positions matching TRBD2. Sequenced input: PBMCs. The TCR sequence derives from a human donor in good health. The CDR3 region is CASIQLGTSGAGTQYF. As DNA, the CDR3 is TGTGCCAGCATCCAGCTCGGGACTAGCGGGGCTGGGACCCAGTACTTC.